Presented here are 2 T cell receptor beta chains from one specimen sequenced in a study of blood T cell repertoires in COVID-19. Sequencing was performed with immunoSEQ multiplex PCR; in TCRdb, only in-frame clones are kept and a portion is missing. The data contain approximately 190,000 clones, roughly 80% of them singletons. The specimen was peripheral blood. These receptor sequences come from a man aged 30-40 years with active or convalescent COVID-19.

The V and J genes are TRBV4-1 and TRBJ1-6; 10 bases fit TRBD1. Trimming removed 3 bases from V and 6 bases from J; junction bases left unmatched: 8. This CDR3 region has 17 residues. The germline V gene has CDR1 MGHRA and CDR2 YSYEKL. Written as DNA, the CDR3 is TGCGCCAGCAGCCACACTACCGGGACAGGGGCTAATTCACCCCTCCACTTT. As protein: CASSHTTGTGANSPLHF.

The chain has TRBV27 and TRBJ2-1, with a possible D match to TRBD1 (6 bases). Germline CDR1 and CDR2: MNHEY and SMNVEV (reference sequence). Deletions cut 6 bases from V and 1 base from J, with 13 bases between. There are 15 residues in the CDR3. CDR3 loop: CASRSRGASYNEQFF. For the CDR3, the DNA is TGTGCCAGCAGGAGCAGGGGAGCGTCCTACAATGAGCAGTTCTTC.